The sequence of this T cell receptor (beta chain) was determined in a study of a mutant IDH1 vaccine in newly diagnosed glioma. CDR1 is SGHNT and CDR2 is YYREEE in the germline V gene (reference sequence). Trimming stripped 4 bases from V and 9 bases from J, with 14 bases between. CDR3 length: 14 amino acids. As concerns this clone: Its target is not known.

Profiling relied on immunoSEQ multiplex PCR, and the TCRdb table lists in-frame clones only, not all of them. The sample contains over 30,000 clones, approximately 50% of which appear only once. Time point specified: week 5, during vaccination. The investigators gave 300 ug of mutant IDH1 20-mer peptide in each vaccine dose, together with topical imiquimod. This TCR derives from a young woman with glioma. This chain joins TRBV5-4 and TRBJ1-6, with a tentative D call TRBD1 (5 bases). The material sequenced was PBMCs, taken from a glioma patient whose treatment included an IDH1 peptide vaccine. The CDR3 loop is CASSPEVGVSPLHF. DNA of the CDR3: TGTGCCAGCAGCCCTGAGGTAGGGGTTTCACCCCTCCACTTT.